The following is a TCR beta chain sequence with its context. Antigen specificity is unknown. This sample stems from a study of CD8 T cells in ankylosing spondylitis. Study-wide results and limits: Blood of patients with ankylosing spondylitis appeared to be characterized by a TCR beta motif of roughly eight highly homologous variants.

TCRdb used MiXCR to reprocess the 5' RACE reads, holding one entry per CDR3 protein. The table has about 400,000 distinct CDR3 sequences, around 22% seen once; the top ten hold about 16%. CDR1 SQVTM and CDR2 ANQGSEA come from the germline V gene. This CDR3 region has 14 residues. V shed 6 bases, J shed 6 bases, and the junction held 11 bases outside the gene matches. The clonotype comes from a male donor with ankylosing spondylitis. The chain recombines TRBV29-1 with TRBJ1-2; 9 bases are shared with TRBD1. The sample consisted of blood, either unsorted or a sorted T cell fraction (not recorded which). The CDR3 is CSVQHRGPVDGYTF. The DNA of the CDR3 is TGCAGCGTCCAACACAGGGGGCCGGTTGATGGCTACACCTTC.